The rows below give T cell receptor beta chains drawn from one sample of a study of regulatory T cells in long-lasting Graves disease. TCRdb used MiXCR to reprocess the multiplex PCR reads, holding one entry per CDR3 protein. This sample has 450,000 to 600,000 distinct CDR3 sequences, with roughly 14% found just once. This same sample was also taken into another study, of T cells in Graves' hyperthyroidism and ophthalmopathy.

The material sequenced was peripheral blood mononuclear cells (PBMCs), taken at new diagnosis, from a patient treated with antithyroid drugs. These receptors originate from a man aged 25 to 40 with Graves disease. The CDR3 runs from the conserved cysteine through the conserved F or W. D genes are given only for firm matches. Only part of the rows carry a size: once, few, many, or a class if the clone is expanded.

>TRBV12-5|.|TRBJ2-1|12|.
CASGYPSNEQFF
TGTGCTAGTGGGTATCCTAGCAATGAGCAGTTCTTC
>TRBV6-9|.|TRBJ1-2|16|.
CASSSLGRGAYYGYTF
TGTGCCAGCAGTTCCCTGGGTCGGGGGGCCTACTATGGCTACACCTTC
>TRBV7-2|.|TRBJ2-1|16|many
CASSLAPWRANNEQFF
TGTGCCAGCAGCTTAGCGCCGTGGAGGGCTAACAATGAGCAGTTCTTC
>TRBV12-5|.|TRBJ2-1|16|many
CASGPGSHSSYNEQFF
TGTGCTAGTGGCCCCGGGAGCCACAGCTCCTACAATGAGCAGTTCTTC
>TRBV7-8|TRBD2|TRBJ2-1|20|.
CASSSRGLREGASSYNEQFF
TGTGCCAGCAGCTCCAGAGGGTTGCGGGAGGGCGCTAGCTCCTACAATGAGCAGTTCTTC
>TRBV7-2|.|TRBJ2-3|12|many
CASSSLPHTQYF
TGTGCCAGCAGCTCCCTCCCCCATACGCAGTATTTT
>TRBV20-1|.|TRBJ2-7|15|many
CSARDGGGRGYEQYF
TGCAGTGCTAGAGATGGCGGAGGGAGAGGGTACGAGCAGTACTTC
>TRBV15|.|TRBJ1-5|18|many
CATSRDLFGEYGNQPQHF
TGTGCCACCAGCAGAGATCTTTTTGGCGAATACGGCAATCAGCCCCAGCATTTT
>TRBV20-1|.|TRBJ2-7|15|many
CSARDRVAWQYEQYF
TGCAGTGCTAGAGACCGCGTAGCCTGGCAGTACGAGCAGTACTTC
>TRBV2|.|TRBJ2-5|13|many
CASSTDRQETQYF
TGTGCCAGCAGTACCGACAGGCAAGAGACCCAGTACTTC
>TRBV9|.|TRBJ2-2|16|many
CASSADGMGLAGELFF
TGTGCCAGCAGCGCGGACGGGATGGGGCTCGCCGGGGAGCTGTTTTTT
>TRBV10-3|.|TRBJ2-2|12|many
CAISGRTGELFF
TGTGCCATCAGTGGCAGAACCGGGGAGCTGTTTTTT
>TRBV5-1|.|TRBJ2-5|15|.
CASSLGPGTKETQYF
TGCGCCAGCAGCTTGGGGCCGGGCACTAAAGAGACCCAGTACTTC
>TRBV7-9|.|TRBJ1-4|14|few
CASSLRETNEKLFF
TGTGCCAGCAGCTTAAGGGAGACGAATGAAAAACTGTTTTTT
>TRBV19|.|TRBJ1-5|12|.
CASSKPGQPQHF
TGTGCCAGTAGTAAGCCGGGTCAGCCCCAGCATTTT
>TRBV29-1|.|TRBJ1-1|12|.
CSVPRMNTEAFF
TGCAGCGTTCCCCGGATGAACACTGAAGCTTTCTTT
>TRBV20-1|TRBD1|TRBJ1-2|14|many
CSASPGQGAYGYTF
TGCAGTGCTAGTCCGGGACAGGGGGCCTATGGCTACACCTTC
>TRBV7-9|.|TRBJ2-5|13|many
CASSFPLGETQYF
TGTGCCAGCAGCTTTCCGCTGGGGGAGACCCAGTACTTC
>TRBV3-1|.|TRBJ2-7|14|few
CASSQGHGAIEQYF
TGTGCCAGCAGCCAAGGTCATGGGGCCATCGAGCAGTACTTC
>TRBV6-2/TRBV6-3|TRBD1|TRBJ2-3|13|few
CASYRGHGDTQYF
TGTGCCAGCTACAGGGGGCATGGAGATACGCAGTATTTT
>TRBV24-1|TRBD2|TRBJ2-1|16|many
CATSDFRLAGNNEQFF
TGTGCCACCAGTGATTTTAGACTAGCGGGAAACAATGAGCAGTTCTTC
>TRBV20-1|.|TRBJ2-2|16|few
CSARDGGRPRTGELFF
TGCAGTGCTAGAGATGGGGGTCGGCCCCGGACCGGGGAGCTGTTTTTT
>TRBV4-1|.|TRBJ1-4|13|.
CASSQDRRGGLFF
TGCGCCAGCAGCCAAGATAGGAGGGGAGGGCTGTTTTTT
>TRBV28|TRBD1|TRBJ1-2|15|.
CASRLRTGRNYGYTF
TGTGCCAGCAGATTACGGACAGGGAGGAACTATGGCTACACCTTC
>TRBV5-6|.|TRBJ2-3|14|.
CASSSGPWTDTQYF
TGTGCCAGCAGCTCTGGCCCCTGGACAGATACGCAGTATTTT
>TRBV7-3|.|TRBJ2-5|13|.
CASSPWGEETQYF
TGTGCCAGCAGCCCCTGGGGGGAAGAGACCCAGTACTTC
>TRBV24-1|.|TRBJ2-2|14|few
CATSIRANTGELFF
TGTGCCACCAGTATCAGGGCGAACACCGGGGAGCTGTTTTTT
>TRBV2|TRBD2|TRBJ2-1|17|many
CASSEEGSGWGVDEQFF
TGTGCCAGCAGTGAGGAAGGTAGCGGGTGGGGAGTCGATGAGCAGTTCTTC
>TRBV19|.|TRBJ2-2|16|.
CASSMVPVANTGELFF
TGTGCCAGTAGTATGGTACCGGTAGCGAACACCGGGGAGCTGTTTTTT
>TRBV3-1|.|TRBJ2-1|14|few
CASSQRDKYNEQFF
TGTGCCAGCAGCCAGCGGGACAAATACAATGAGCAGTTCTTC
>TRBV6-1|TRBD2|TRBJ2-1|17|.
CASSNLPGTSAYNEQFF
TGTGCCAGCAGTAACCTCCCCGGGACTAGCGCTTACAATGAGCAGTTCTTC
>TRBV6-5|.|TRBJ2-7|15|many
CASSYEGTRSYEQYF
TGTGCCAGCAGTTACGAGGGCACGAGATCCTACGAGCAGTACTTC
>TRBV19|.|TRBJ2-2|14|few
CASSIAQHTGELFF
TGTGCCAGTAGTATAGCACAGCACACCGGGGAGCTGTTTTTT
>TRBV2|TRBD1|TRBJ1-2|14|many
CASSGQGLDYGYTF
TGTGCCAGCAGTGGACAGGGTCTAGACTATGGCTACACCTTC
>TRBV2|.|TRBJ2-3|14|many
CASSEYHGTDTQYF
TGTGCCAGCAGTGAATATCACGGCACAGATACGCAGTATTTT
>TRBV27|.|TRBJ2-7|15|many
CASTLDRRLPYEQYF
TGTGCCAGCACTTTAGACAGGCGCCTACCCTACGAGCAGTACTTC
>TRBV2|TRBD1|TRBJ2-7|15|many
CASSETLGTVSEQYF
TGTGCCAGCAGTGAGACCCTCGGGACAGTAAGCGAGCAGTACTTC
>TRBV11-1|TRBD2|TRBJ2-5|17|many
CASSLGVTSALGETQYF
TGTGCCAGCAGCTTAGGAGTAACTAGCGCCCTGGGGGAGACCCAGTACTTC
>TRBV24-1|.|TRBJ2-1|11|many
CATTSYNEQFF
TGTGCCACCACCAGTTACAATGAGCAGTTCTTC
>TRBV6-1|.|TRBJ2-7|14|many
CASTDAYRSYEQYF
TGTGCCAGCACCGACGCCTATCGCTCCTACGAGCAGTACTTC
>TRBV6-5|TRBD1|TRBJ2-7|15|many
CASSWTDRQMDEQYF
TGTGCCAGCAGTTGGACGGACAGGCAAATGGACGAGCAGTACTTC
>TRBV24-1|.|TRBJ1-2|11|many
CATSEGYGYTF
TGTGCCACCAGTGAGGGGTATGGCTACACCTTC
>TRBV7-2|TRBD2|TRBJ2-3|16|many
CASSQDAGGSTDTQYF
TGTGCCAGCAGCCAGGACGCGGGAGGGAGCACAGATACGCAGTATTTT
>TRBV7-9|.|TRBJ1-6|12|many
CASSLGDSPLHF
TGTGCCAGCAGCTTAGGGGATTCACCCCTCCACTTT
>TRBV9|.|TRBJ1-1|16|many
CASSVAGGAVNTEAFF
TGTGCCAGCAGCGTAGCAGGCGGGGCAGTGAACACTGAAGCTTTCTTT
>TRBV5-1|TRBD1|TRBJ2-5|14|few
CASFPGTAQETQYF
TGCGCCAGCTTTCCCGGGACAGCCCAAGAGACCCAGTACTTC
>TRBV12-3/TRBV12-4|TRBD1|TRBJ2-2|12|many
CATRQGTGELFF
TGTGCCACCAGACAGGGGACCGGGGAGCTGTTTTTT
>TRBV2|TRBD1|TRBJ2-5|13|many
CASSRTGQETQYF
TGTGCCAGCAGCCGGACAGGACAAGAGACCCAGTACTTC
>TRBV20-1|TRBD2|TRBJ2-1|16|many
CSARVRAGGLYNEQFF
TGCAGTGCTAGAGTTAGAGCGGGAGGGTTGTACAATGAGCAGTTCTTC
>TRBV7-3|.|TRBJ1-1|16|few
CASSLNGGRAVTEAFF
TGTGCCAGCAGCTTAAACGGCGGCAGGGCTGTCACTGAAGCTTTCTTT
>TRBV27|.|TRBJ1-2|18|many
CASSLYPVGIGANYGYTF
TGTGCCAGCAGTTTATACCCCGTGGGGATAGGAGCTAACTATGGCTACACCTTC